The clone carrying this T cell receptor beta chain turned up a few times. Its antigen is undetermined. The method was immunoSEQ multiplex PCR; TCRdb's version includes in-frame clones alone and lacks a portion of them. The profile covers about 140,000 clones, with approximately 86% appearing a single time and just under 9% taken by the ten largest. This entry is derived from a study of cytomegalovirus exposure and HLA in healthy donors. Study in general: The roughly 130 validation repertoires, a later analysis reported, used the same platform as the roughly 730 repertoires from the first cohort.

Donors were drawn from the approximately 120-subject validation cohort, separate from the roughly 700-subject first cohort. General study results and limits: Through in vitro validation, a few CMV-associated chains were shown to be specific for CMV antigens.

Sequencing input: PBMCs. This sequence was found in a man younger than 35 in good health and CMV-seropositive.

The CDR3 nucleotides are TGCGCCAGCAGCCACCCGGGACAGGGGGACCCCATATATTTT. This sequence encodes CASSHPGQGDPIYF. The chain carries TRBV4-1 and TRBJ1-3; 11 nucleotides align to TRBD1. V lost 3 bases, J lost 11 bases, and 6 bases stayed unmatched. CDR3 length equals 14 residues. Germline V lookup: CDR1 MGHRA, CDR2 YSYEKL.